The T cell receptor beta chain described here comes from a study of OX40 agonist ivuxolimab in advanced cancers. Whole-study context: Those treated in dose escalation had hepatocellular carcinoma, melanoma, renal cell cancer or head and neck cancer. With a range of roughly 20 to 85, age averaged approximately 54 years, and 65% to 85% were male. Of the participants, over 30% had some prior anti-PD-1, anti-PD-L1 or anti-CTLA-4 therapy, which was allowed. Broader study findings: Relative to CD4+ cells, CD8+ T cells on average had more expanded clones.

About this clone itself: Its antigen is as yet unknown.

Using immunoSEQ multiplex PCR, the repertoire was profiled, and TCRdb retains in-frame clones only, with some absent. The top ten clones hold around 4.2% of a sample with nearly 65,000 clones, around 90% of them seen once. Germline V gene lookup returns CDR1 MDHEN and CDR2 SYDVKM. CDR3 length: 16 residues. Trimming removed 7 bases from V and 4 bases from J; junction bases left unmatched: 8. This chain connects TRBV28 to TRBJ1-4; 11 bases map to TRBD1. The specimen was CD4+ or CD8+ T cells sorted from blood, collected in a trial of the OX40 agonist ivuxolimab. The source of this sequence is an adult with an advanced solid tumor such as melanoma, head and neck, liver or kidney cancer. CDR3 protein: CASTSGTGGLNEKLFF. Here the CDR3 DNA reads TGTGCCAGCACCTCCGGGACAGGGGGTCTTAATGAAAAACTGTTTTTT.